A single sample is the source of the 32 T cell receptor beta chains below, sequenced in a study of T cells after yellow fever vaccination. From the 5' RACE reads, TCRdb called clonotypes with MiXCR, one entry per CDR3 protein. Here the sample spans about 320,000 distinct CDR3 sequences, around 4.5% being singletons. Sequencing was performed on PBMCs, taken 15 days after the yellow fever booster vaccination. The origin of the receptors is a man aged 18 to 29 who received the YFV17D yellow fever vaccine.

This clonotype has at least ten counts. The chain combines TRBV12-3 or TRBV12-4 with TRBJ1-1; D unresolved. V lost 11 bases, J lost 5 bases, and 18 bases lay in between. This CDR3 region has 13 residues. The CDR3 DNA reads TGTGCCGTCCGGGGTTTCGGGAAGACTGAAGCTTTCTTT. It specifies CAVRGFGKTEAFF.

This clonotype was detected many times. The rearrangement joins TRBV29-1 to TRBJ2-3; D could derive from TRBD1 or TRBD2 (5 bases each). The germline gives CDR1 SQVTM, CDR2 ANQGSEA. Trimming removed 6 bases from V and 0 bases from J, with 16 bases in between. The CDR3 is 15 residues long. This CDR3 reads CSVHLGTASTDTQYF. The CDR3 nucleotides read TGCAGCGTCCACCTAGGGACCGCTAGCACAGATACGCAGTATTTT.

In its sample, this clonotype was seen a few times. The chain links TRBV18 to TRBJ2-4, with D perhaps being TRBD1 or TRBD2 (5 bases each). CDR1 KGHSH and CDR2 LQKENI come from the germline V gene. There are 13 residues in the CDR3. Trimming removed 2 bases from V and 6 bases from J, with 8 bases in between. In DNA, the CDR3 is TGTGCCAGCTCACCAGGGGACGGAAACATTCAGTACTTC. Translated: CASSPGDGNIQYF.

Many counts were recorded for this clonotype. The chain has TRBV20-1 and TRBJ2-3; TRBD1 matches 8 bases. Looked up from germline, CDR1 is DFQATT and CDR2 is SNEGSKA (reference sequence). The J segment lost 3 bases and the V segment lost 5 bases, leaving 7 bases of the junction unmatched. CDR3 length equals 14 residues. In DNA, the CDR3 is TGCAGTGCTCGCACAGGGGGGAATACAGATACGCAGTATTTT. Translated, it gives CSARTGGNTDTQYF.

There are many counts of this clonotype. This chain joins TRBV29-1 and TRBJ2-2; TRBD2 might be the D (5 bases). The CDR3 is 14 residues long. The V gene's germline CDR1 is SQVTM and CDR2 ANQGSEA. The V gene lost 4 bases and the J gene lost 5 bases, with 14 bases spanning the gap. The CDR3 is CSVAARADTGELFF. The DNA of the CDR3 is TGCAGCGTTGCTGCGAGGGCAGATACCGGGGAGCTGTTTTTT.

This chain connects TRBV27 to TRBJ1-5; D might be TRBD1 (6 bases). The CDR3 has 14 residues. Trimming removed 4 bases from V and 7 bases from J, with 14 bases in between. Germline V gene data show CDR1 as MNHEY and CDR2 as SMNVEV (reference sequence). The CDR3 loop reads CASSSQGFGQPQHF. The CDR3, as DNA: TGTGCCAGCAGTTCTCAGGGGTTTGGGCAGCCCCAGCATTTT.

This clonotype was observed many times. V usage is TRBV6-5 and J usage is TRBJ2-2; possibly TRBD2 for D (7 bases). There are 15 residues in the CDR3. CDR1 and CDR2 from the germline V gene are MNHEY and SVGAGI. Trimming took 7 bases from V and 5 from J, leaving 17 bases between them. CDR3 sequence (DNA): TGTGCCAGCACCTTTACCGGGGGGCTTACCGGGGAGCTGTTTTTT. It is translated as CASTFTGGLTGELFF.

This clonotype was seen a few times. CDR3: CSAAPGGNQPQHF. The CDR3 bases are TGCAGCGCTGCCCCAGGGGGGAATCAGCCCCAGCATTTT. The V call is TRBV29-1, the J call TRBJ1-5, with 7 bases that match TRBD1. V trimming: 7 bases; J trimming: 4 bases; junction bases outside the gene matches: 7. Looked up from germline, CDR1 is SQVTM and CDR2 is ANQGSEA. This CDR3 spans 13 amino acids.

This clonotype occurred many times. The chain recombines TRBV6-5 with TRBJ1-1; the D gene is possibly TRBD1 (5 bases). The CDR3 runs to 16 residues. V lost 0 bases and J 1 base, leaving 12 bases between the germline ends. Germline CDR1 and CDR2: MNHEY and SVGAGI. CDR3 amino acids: CASSYSWGVGNTEAFF. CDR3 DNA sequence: TGTGCCAGCAGTTACTCGTGGGGGGTCGGGAACACTGAAGCTTTCTTT.

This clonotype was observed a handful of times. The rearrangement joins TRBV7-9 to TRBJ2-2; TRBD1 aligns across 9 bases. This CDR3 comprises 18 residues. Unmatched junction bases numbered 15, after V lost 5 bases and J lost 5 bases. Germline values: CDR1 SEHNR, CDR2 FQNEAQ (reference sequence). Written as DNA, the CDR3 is TGTGCCAGCAGCCCTCACCGTCCGGGACAGGGAATTACCGGGGAGCTGTTTTTT. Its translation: CASSPHRPGQGITGELFF. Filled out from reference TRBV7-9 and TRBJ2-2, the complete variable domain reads DTGVSQNPRHKITKRGQNVTFRCDPISEHNRLYWYRQTLGQGPEFLTYFQNEAQLEKSRLLSDRFSAERPKGSFSTLEIQRTEQGDSAMYLCASSPHRPGQGITGELFFGEGSRLTVL.

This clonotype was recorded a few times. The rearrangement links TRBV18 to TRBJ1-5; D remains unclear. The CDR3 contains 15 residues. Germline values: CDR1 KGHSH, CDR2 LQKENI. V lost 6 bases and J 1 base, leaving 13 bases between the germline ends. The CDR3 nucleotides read TGTGCCAGCTCCCTTAGCGGCGGGAGCAATCAGCCCCAGCATTTT. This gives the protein CASSLSGGSNQPQHF.

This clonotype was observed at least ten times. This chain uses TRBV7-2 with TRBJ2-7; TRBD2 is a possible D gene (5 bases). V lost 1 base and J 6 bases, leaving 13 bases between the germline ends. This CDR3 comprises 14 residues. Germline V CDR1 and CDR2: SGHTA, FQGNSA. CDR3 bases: TGTGCCAGCAGCTTAGGCCCGGGGTCGCGCGAGCAGTACGTC. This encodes CASSLGPGSREQYV.

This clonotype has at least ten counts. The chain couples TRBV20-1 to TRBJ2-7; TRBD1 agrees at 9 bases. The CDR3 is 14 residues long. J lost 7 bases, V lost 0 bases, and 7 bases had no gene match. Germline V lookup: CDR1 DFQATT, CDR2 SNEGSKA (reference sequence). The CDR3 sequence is CSARDPGTGWEQYF. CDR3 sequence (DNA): TGCAGTGCTAGAGATCCGGGGACAGGGTGGGAGCAGTACTTC.

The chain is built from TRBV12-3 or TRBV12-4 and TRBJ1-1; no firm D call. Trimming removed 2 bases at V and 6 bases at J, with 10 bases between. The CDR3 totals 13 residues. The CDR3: CASSLRSPPEAFF. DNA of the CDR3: TGTGCCAGCAGTTTAAGGTCTCCCCCTGAAGCTTTCTTT.

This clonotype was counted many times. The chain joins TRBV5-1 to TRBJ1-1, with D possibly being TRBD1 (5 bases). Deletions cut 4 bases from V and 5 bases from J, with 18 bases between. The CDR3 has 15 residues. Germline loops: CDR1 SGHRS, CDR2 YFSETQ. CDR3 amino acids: CASSLLGHMDTEAFF. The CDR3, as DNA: TGCGCCAGCAGCCTACTTGGACACATGGATACTGAAGCTTTCTTT. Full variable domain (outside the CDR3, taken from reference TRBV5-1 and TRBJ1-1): KAGVTQTPRYLIKTRGQQVTLSCSPISGHRSVSWYQQTPGQGLQFLFEYFSETQRNKGNFPGRFSGRQFSNSRSEMNVSTLELGDSALYLCASSLLGHMDTEAFFGQGTRLTVV.

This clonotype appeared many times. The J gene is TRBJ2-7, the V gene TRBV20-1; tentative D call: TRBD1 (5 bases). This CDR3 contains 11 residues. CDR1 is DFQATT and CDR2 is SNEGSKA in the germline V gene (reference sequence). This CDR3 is CSGTQGYEQYF. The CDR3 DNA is TGCAGCGGTACTCAGGGTTACGAGCAGTACTTC.

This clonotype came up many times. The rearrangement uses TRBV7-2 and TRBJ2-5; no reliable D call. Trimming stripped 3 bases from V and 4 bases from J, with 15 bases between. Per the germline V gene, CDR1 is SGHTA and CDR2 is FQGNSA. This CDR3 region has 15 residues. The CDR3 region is CASSFDHQDAETQYF. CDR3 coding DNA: TGTGCCAGCAGCTTTGACCACCAGGACGCAGAGACCCAGTACTTC.

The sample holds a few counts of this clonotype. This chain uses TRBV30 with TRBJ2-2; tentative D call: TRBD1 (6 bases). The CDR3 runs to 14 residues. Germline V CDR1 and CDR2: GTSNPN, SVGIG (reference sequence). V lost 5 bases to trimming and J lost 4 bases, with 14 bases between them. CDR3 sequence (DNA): TGTGCCTGGCGGTCAGGGGAGATCACCGGGGAGCTGTTTTTT. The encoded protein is CAWRSGEITGELFF. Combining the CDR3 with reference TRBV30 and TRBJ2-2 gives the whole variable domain SQTIHQWPATLVQPVGSPLSLECTVEGTSNPNLYWYRQAAGRGLQLLFYSVGIGQISSEVPQNLSASRPQDRQFILSSKKLLLSDSGFYLCAWRSGEITGELFFGEGSRLTVL.

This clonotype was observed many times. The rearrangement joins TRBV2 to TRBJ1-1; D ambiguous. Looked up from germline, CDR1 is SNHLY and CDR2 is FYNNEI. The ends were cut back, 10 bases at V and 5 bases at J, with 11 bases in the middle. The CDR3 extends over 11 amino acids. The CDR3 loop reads CATERETEAFF. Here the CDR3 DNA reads TGTGCCACCGAGCGGGAAACTGAAGCTTTCTTT.

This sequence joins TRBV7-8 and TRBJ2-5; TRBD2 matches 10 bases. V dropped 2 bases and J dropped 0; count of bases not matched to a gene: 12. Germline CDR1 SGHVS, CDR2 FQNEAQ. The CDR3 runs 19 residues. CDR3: CASSLPSGGALKYQETQYF. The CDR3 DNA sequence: TGTGCCAGCAGCTTACCCAGCGGGGGGGCCCTCAAGTACCAAGAGACCCAGTACTTC.

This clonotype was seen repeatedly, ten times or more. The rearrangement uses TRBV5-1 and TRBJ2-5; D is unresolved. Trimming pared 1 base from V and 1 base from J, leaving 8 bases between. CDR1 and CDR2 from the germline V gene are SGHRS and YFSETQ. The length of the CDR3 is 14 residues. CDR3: CASSLIQTQETQYF. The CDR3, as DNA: TGCGCCAGCAGCTTGATCCAAACCCAAGAGACCCAGTACTTC.

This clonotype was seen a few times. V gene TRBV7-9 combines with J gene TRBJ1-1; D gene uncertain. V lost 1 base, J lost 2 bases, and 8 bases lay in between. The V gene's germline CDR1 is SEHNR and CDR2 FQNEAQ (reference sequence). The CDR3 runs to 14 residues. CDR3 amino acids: CASSLDSRNTEAFF. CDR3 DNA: TGTGCCAGCAGCTTAGACTCTCGAAACACTGAAGCTTTCTTT. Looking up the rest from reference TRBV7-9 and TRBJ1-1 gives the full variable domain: DTGVSQNPRHKITKRGQNVTFRCDPISEHNRLYWYRQTLGQGPEFLTYFQNEAQLEKSRLLSDRFSAERPKGSFSTLEIQRTEQGDSAMYLCASSLDSRNTEAFFGQGTRLTVV.

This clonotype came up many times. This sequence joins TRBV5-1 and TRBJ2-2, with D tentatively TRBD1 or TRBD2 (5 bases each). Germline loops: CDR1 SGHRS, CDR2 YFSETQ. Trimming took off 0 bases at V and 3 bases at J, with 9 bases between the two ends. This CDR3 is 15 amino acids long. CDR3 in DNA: TGCGCCAGCAGCTTGGCCGGGGCGTACACCGGGGAGCTGTTTTTT. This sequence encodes CASSLAGAYTGELFF.

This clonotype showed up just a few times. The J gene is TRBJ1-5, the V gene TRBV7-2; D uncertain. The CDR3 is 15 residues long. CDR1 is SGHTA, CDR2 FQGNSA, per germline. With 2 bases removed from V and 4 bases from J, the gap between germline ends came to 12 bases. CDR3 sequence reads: CASSLRPGENQPQHF. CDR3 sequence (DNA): TGTGCCAGCAGCTTACGCCCTGGGGAGAATCAGCCCCAGCATTTT.

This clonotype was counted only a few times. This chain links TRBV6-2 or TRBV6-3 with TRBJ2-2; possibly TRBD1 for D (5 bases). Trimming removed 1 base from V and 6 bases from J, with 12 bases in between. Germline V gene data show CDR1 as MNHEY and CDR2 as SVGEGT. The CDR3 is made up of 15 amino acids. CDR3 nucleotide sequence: TGTGCCAGCAGTTACTTAACAGGATTTCCCGGGGAGCTGTTTTTT. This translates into CASSYLTGFPGELFF.

The CDR3 region has the DNA TGTGCCAGCAGCTTAGCGGAGGCAGGGGGACAGTTCTTC. It specifies CASSLAEAGGQFF. The chain couples TRBV7-2 to TRBJ2-1, with 7 bases that match TRBD1. This CDR3 region has 13 residues. V was pared by 0 bases and J by 13 bases, with 6 bases of the junction left unmatched. Germline CDR1 SGHTA, CDR2 FQGNSA. The variable domain in full, completed from reference TRBV7-2 and TRBJ2-1, reads GAGVSQSPSNKVTEKGKDVELRCDPISGHTALYWYRQSLGQGLEFLIYFQGNSAPDKSGLPSDRFSAERTGGSVSTLTIQRTQQEDSAVYLCASSLAEAGGQFFGPGTRLTVL.

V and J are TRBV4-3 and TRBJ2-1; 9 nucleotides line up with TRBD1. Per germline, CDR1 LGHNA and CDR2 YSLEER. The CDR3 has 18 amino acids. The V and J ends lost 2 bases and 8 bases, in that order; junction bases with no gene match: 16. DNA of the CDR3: TGCGCCAGCAGCCAAAGGTTCGTGGGACAGGGAAAAATGGATGAGCAGTTCTTC. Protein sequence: CASSQRFVGQGKMDEQFF.

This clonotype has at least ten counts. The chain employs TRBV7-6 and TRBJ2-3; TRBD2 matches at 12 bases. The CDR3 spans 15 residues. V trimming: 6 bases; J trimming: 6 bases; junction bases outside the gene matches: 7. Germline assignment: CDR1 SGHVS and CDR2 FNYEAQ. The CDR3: CASSLTSGGWDTQYF. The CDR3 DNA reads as TGTGCCAGCAGTTTGACTAGCGGGGGATGGGATACGCAGTATTTT.

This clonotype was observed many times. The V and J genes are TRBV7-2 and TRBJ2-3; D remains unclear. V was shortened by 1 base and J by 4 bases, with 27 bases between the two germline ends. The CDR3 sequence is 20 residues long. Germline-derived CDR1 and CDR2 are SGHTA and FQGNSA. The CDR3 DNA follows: TGTGCCAGCAGCTTAGTAGTGCACGTAAGGAAGCACGGGCAGGCAGATACGCAGTATTTT. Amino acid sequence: CASSLVVHVRKHGQADTQYF.

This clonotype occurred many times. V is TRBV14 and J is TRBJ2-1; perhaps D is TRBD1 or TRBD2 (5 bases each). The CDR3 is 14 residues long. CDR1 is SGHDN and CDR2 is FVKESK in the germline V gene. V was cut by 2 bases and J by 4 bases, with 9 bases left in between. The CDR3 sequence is CASSQLGGYNEQFF. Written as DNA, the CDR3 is TGTGCCAGCAGCCAACTTGGGGGTTACAATGAGCAGTTCTTC.

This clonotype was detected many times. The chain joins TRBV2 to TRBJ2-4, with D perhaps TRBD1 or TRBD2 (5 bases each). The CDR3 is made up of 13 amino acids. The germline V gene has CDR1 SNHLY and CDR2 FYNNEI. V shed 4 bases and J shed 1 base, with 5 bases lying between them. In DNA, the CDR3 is TGTGCCAGCAGTGGGGGGGCCAAAAACATTCAGTACTTC. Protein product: CASSGGAKNIQYF.

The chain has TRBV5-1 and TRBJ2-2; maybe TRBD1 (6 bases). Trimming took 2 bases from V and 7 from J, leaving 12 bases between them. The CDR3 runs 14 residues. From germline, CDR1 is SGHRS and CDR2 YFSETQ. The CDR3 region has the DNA TGCGCCAGCAGCTTTACAGGGTTCGGCGGGGAGCTGTTTTTT. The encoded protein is CASSFTGFGGELFF. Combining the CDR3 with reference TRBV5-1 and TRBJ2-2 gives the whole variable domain KAGVTQTPRYLIKTRGQQVTLSCSPISGHRSVSWYQQTPGQGLQFLFEYFSETQRNKGNFPGRFSGRQFSNSRSEMNVSTLELGDSALYLCASSFTGFGGELFFGEGSRLTVL.